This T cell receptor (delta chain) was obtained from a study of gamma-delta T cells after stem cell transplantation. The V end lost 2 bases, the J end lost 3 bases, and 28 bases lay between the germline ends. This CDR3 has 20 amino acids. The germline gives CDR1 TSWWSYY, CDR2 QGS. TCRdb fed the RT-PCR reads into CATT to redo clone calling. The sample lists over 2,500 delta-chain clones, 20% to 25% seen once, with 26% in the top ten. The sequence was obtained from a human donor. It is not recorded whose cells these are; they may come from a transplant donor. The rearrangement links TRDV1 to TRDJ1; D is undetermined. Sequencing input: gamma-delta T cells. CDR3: CALGERELRRRTRRADKLIF. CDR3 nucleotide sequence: TGTGCTCTTGGGGAAAGGGAGCTACGACGAAGGACGCGGCGGGCCGATAAACTCATCTTT.